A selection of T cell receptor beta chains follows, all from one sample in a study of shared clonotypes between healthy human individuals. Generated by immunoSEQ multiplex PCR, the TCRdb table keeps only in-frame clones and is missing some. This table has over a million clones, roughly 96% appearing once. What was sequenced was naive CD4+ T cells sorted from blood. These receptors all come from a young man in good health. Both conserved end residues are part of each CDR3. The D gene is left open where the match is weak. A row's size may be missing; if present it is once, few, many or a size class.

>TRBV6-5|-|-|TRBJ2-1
CASSYQRSSYNEQFF
TGTGCCAGCAGTTACCAAAGAAGCTCCTACAATGAGCAGTTCTTC
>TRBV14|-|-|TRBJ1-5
CASSQAGNQPQHF
TGTGCCAGCAGCCAAGCTGGGAATCAGCCCCAGCATTTT
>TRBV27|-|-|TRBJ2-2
CASSLFASITGELFF
TGTGCCAGCAGTTTATTCGCTAGTATCACCGGGGAGCTGTTTTTT
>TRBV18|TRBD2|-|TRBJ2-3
CASSLGTSVTDTQYF
TGTGCCAGCTCACTAGGGACTAGCGTTACAGATACGCAGTATTTT
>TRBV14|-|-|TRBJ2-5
CASSPDSRAQYF
TGTGCCAGCAGCCCGGACAGTCGGGCCCAGTACTTC
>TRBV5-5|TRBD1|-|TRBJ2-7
CASSLSGTGVFEQYF
TGTGCCAGCAGCTTGTCTGGGACAGGGGTTTTCGAGCAGTACTTC
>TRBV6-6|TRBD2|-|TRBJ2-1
CASNPPSGSYNEQFF
TGTGCCAGTAACCCGCCTAGCGGGAGTTACAATGAGCAGTTCTTC
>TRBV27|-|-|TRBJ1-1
CASSFRGNSEAFF
TGTGCCAGCAGTTTTAGAGGGAATTCGGAAGCTTTCTTT
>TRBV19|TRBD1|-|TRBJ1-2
CASSSPPGQGVRNGYTF
TGTGCCAGTAGTTCCCCCCCAGGACAGGGCGTGAGGAATGGCTACACCTTC
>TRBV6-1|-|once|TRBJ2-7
CAGSVRVAGHSRWEQYF
TGTGCCGGCAGTGTCAGGGTGGCCGGACACAGCCGATGGGAGCAGTACTTC
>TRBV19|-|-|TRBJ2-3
CASSIYLGGTDTQYF
TGTGCCAGTAGTATTTACCTAGGAGGCACAGATACGCAGTATTTT
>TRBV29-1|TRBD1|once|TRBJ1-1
CSPDRVNTEAFF
TGCAGCCCCGACAGGGTGAACACTGAAGCTTTCTTT
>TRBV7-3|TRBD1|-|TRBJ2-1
CASSLTNRGVNEQFF
TGTGCCAGCAGCTTAACGAACAGGGGAGTCAATGAGCAGTTCTTC
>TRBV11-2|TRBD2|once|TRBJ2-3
CASSGGGLAGVRDTQYF
TGTGCCAGCAGCGGGGGGGGACTAGCGGGAGTACGAGATACGCAGTATTTT
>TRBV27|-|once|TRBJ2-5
CASSGMQGTQYF
TGTGCCAGCAGCGGGATGCAAGGGACCCAGTACTTC
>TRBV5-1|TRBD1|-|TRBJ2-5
CASSGLGQGVQETQYF
TGCGCCAGCAGCGGCCTGGGACAGGGGGTTCAAGAGACCCAGTACTTC
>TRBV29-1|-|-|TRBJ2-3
CSVDGRTDTQYF
TGCAGCGTTGACGGAAGGACAGATACGCAGTATTTT
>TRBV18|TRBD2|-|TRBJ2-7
CASSRQRGTSPYEQYF
TGTGCCAGCTCAAGACAACGCGGGACTAGTCCCTACGAGCAGTACTTC
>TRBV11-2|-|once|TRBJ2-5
CASSLDRRGVETQYF
TGTGCCAGCAGCTTAGATCGGAGGGGGGTAGAGACCCAGTACTTC
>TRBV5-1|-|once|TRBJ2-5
CASSLAVGGYRETQYF
TGCGCCAGCAGCTTGGCGGTAGGTGGGTACCGCGAGACCCAGTACTTC
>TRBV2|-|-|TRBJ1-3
CASSLPTLGNTIYF
TGTGCCAGCAGTTTACCTACCTTGGGAAACACCATATATTTT
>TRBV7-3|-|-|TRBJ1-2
CASSLGRANPDYGYTF
TGTGCCAGCAGCTTGGGCAGGGCCAACCCTGACTATGGCTACACCTTC
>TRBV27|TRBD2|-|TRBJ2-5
CASSLGLAVGETQYF
TGTGCCAGCAGTTTAGGACTAGCGGTCGGAGAGACCCAGTACTTC
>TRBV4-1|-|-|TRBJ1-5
CASSQGATQPQHF
TGCGCCAGCAGCCAAGGTGCTACCCAGCCCCAGCATTTT